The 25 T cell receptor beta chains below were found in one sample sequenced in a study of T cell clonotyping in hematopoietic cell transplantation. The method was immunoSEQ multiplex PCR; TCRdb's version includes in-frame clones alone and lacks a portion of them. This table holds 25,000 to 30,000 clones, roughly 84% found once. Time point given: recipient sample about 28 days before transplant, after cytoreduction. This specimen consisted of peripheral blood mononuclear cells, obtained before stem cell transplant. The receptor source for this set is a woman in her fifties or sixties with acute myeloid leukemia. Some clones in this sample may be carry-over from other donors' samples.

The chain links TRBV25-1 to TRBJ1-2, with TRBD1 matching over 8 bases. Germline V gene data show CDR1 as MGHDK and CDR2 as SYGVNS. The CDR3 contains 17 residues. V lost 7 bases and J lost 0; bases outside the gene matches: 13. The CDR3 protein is CASTSTRTGQANYGYTF. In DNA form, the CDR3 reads TGTGCCAGCACCTCTACCCGGACAGGGCAAGCTAACTATGGCTACACCTTC.

The CDR3 region is CASSPTSGTGLHEQYF. CDR3 sequence (DNA): TGTGCCAGTAGTCCAACCTCCGGGACAGGGCTCCACGAGCAGTACTTC. The V gene is TRBV19, the J gene TRBJ2-7, with TRBD1 identical over 9 bases. There are 16 residues in the CDR3. Unmatched junction bases numbered 13, after V lost 5 bases and J lost 5 bases. Per the germline V gene, CDR1 is LNHDA and CDR2 is SQIVND (reference sequence).

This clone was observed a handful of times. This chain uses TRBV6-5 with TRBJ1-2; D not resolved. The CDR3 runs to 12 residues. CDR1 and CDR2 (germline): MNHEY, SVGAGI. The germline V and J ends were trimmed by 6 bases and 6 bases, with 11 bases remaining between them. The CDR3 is CASSTGGDGYTF. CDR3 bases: TGTGCCAGCAGCACCGGAGGCGATGGCTACACCTTC.

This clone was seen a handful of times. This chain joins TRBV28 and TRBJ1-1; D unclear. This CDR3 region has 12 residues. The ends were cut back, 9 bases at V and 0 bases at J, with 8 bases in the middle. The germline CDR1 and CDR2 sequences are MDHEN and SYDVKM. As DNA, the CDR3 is TGTGCCAGTTTTATGGTGAACACTGAAGCTTTCTTT. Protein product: CASFMVNTEAFF.

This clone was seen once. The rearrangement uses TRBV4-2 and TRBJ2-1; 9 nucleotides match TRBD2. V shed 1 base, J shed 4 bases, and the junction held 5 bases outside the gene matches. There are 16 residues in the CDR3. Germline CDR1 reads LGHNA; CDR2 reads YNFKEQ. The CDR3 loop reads CASSQVSSGAYNEQFF. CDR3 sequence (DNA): TGTGCCAGCAGCCAAGTTTCTAGCGGGGCATACAATGAGCAGTTCTTC.

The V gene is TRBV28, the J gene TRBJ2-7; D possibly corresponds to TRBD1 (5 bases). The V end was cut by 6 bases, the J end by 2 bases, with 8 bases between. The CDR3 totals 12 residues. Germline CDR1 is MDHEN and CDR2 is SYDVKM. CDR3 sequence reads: CASRTGTYEQYF. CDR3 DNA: TGTGCCAGCAGAACAGGAACCTACGAGCAGTACTTC.

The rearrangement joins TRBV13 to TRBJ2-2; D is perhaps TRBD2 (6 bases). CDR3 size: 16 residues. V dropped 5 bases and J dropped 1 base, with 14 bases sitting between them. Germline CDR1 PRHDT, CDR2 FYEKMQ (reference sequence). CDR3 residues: CASSPTLGGNTGELFF. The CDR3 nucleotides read TGTGCCAGCAGCCCCACGCTGGGAGGGAACACCGGGGAGCTGTTTTTT.

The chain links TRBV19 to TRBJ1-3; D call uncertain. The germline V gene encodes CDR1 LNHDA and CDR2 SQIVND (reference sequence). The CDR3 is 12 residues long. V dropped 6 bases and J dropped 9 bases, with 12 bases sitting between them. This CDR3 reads CASREAGGTIYF. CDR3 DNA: TGTGCCAGTAGAGAGGCCGGCGGCACCATATATTTT.

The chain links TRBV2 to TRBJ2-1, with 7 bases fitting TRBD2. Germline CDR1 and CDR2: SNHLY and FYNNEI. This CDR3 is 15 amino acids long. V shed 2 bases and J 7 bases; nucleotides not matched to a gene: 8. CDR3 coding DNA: TGTGCCAGCAGTGAAATTGGGGGAGGGAAGAATGAGCAGTTCTTC. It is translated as CASSEIGGGKNEQFF.

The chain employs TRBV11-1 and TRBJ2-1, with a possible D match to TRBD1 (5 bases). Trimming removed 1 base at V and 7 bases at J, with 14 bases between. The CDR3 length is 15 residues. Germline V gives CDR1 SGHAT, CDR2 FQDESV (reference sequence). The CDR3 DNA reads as TGTGCCAGCAGCTTAGTGGGGCTGGAGATAAATGAGCAGTTCTTC. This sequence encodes CASSLVGLEINEQFF.

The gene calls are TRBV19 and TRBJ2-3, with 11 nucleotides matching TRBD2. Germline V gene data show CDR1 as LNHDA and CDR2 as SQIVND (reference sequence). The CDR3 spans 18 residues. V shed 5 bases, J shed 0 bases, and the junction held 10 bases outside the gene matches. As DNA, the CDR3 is TGTGCCAGTAGTGTGGCTAGCGGGGGGATGGGAAGCACAGATACGCAGTATTTT. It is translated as CASSVASGGMGSTDTQYF.

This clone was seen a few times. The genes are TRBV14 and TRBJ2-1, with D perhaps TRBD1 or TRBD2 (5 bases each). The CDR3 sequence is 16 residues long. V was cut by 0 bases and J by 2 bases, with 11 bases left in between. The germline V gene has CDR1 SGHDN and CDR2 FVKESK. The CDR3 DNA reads TGTGCCAGCAGCCAAGAAGAGGGGCGACCCTACAATGAGCAGTTCTTC. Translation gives CASSQEEGRPYNEQFF. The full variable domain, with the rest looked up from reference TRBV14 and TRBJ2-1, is EAGVTQFPSHSVIEKGQTVTLRCDPISGHDNLYWYRRVMGKEIKFLLHFVKESKQDESGMPNNRFLAERTGGTYSTLKVQPAELEDSGVYFCASSQEEGRPYNEQFFGPGTRLTVL.

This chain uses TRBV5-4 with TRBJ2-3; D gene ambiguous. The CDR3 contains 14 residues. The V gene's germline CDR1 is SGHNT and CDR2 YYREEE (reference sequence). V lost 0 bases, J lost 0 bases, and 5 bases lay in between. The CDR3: CASSLVGSTDTQYF. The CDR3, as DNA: TGTGCCAGCAGCTTGGTGGGGAGCACAGATACGCAGTATTTT.

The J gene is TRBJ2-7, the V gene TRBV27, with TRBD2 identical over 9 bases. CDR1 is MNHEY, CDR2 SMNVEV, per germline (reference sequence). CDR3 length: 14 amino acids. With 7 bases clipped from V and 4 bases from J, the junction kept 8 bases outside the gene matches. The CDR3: CASTPLAGSYEQYF. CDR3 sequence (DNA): TGTGCCAGCACCCCGCTAGCGGGAAGTTACGAGCAGTACTTC.

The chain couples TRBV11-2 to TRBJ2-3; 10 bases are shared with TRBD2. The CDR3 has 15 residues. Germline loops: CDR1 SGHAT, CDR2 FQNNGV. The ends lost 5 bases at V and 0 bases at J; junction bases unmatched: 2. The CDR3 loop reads CASSPTSGSTDTQYF. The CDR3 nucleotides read TGTGCCAGCAGCCCGACTAGCGGGAGCACAGATACGCAGTATTTT.

CDR3 nucleotides: TGCGCCAGCAGCTACAGGGGATCCCCCAATGAGCAGTTCTTC. This codes for CASSYRGSPNEQFF. The rearrangement links TRBV5-1 to TRBJ2-1; TRBD1 matches at 7 bases. Germline V gene lookup returns CDR1 SGHRS and CDR2 YFSETQ. The CDR3 is 14 residues long. V dropped 3 bases and J dropped 6; count of bases not matched to a gene: 6.

This CDR3 is CASSDEGPNTGELFF. CDR3 coding DNA: TGTGCCAGCAGTGACGAGGGGCCTAACACCGGGGAGCTGTTTTTT. This chain connects TRBV2 to TRBJ2-2; D tentatively fits TRBD1 or TRBD2 (5 bases each). Germline V gene lookup returns CDR1 SNHLY and CDR2 FYNNEI. CDR3 length equals 15 residues. Trimming removed 3 bases at V and 2 bases at J, with 10 bases between.

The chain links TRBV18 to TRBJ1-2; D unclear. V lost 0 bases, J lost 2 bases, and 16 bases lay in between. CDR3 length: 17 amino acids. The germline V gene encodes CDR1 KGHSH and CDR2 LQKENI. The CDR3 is CASSPPEDRTLNYGYTF. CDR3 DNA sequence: TGTGCCAGCTCACCACCGGAGGACCGAACTCTAAACTATGGCTACACCTTC. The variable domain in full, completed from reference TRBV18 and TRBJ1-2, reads NAGVMQNPRHLVRRRGQEARLRCSPMKGHSHVYWYRQLPEEGLKFMVYLQKENIIDESGMPKERFSAEFPKEGPSILRIQQVVRGDSAAYFCASSPPEDRTLNYGYTFGSGTRLTVV.

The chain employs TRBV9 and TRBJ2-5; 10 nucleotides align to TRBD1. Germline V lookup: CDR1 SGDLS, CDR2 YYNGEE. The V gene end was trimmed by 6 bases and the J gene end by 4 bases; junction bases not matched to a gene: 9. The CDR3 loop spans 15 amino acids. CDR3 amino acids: CASNLGQGRVETQYF. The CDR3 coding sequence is TGTGCCAGCAACCTGGGACAGGGGCGGGTAGAGACCCAGTACTTC.

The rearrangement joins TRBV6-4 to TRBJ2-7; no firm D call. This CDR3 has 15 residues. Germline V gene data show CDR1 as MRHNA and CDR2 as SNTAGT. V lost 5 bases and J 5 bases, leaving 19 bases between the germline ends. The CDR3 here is CASSRDGQPLNEQYF. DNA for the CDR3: TGTGCCAGCAGTAGAGACGGGCAGCCGTTGAACGAGCAGTACTTC.

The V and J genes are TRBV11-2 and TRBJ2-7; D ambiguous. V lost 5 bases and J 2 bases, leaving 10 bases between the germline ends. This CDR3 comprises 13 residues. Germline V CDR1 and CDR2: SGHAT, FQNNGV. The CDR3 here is CASSQRAPYEQYF. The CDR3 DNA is TGTGCCAGCAGCCAACGGGCACCCTACGAGCAGTACTTC. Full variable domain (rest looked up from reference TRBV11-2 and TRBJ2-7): EAGVAQSPRYKIIEKRQSVAFWCNPISGHATLYWYQQILGQGPKLLIQFQNNGVVDDSQLPKDRFSAERLKGVDSTLKIQPAKLEDSAVYLCASSQRAPYEQYFGPGTRLTVT.

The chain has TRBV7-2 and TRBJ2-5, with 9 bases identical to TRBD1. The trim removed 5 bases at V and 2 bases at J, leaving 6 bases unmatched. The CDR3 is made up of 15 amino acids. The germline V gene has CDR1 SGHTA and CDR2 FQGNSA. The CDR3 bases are TGTGCCAGCAGCCCAAACAGGGGGCAACAAGAGACCCAGTACTTC. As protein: CASSPNRGQQETQYF.

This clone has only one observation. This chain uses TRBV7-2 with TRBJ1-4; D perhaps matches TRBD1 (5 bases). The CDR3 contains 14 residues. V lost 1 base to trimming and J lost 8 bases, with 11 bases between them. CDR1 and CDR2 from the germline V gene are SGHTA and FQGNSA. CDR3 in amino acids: CASSLGGAGEKLFF. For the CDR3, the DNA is TGTGCCAGCAGCTTAGGTGGGGCAGGGGAAAAACTGTTTTTT.

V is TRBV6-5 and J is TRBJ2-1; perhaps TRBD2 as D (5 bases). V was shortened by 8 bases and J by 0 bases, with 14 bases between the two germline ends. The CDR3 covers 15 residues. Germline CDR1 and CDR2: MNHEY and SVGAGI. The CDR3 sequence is CASGLSRTSYNEQFF. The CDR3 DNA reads TGTGCCAGCGGACTTAGCAGGACCTCCTACAATGAGCAGTTCTTC.

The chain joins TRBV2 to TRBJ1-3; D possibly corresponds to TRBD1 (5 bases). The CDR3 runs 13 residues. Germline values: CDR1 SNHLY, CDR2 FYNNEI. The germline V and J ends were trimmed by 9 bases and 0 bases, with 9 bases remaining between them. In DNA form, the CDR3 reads TGTGCCAGTATAGGGGACTCTGGAAACACCATATATTTT. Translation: CASIGDSGNTIYF.